This T cell receptor (beta chain) comes out of a study of T cell changes during pregnancy in multiple sclerosis (dated by TCRdb to between 2017 and 2020). For the wider study: Changes in the T cell repertoire over the course of pregnancy were examined in this study in women with multiple sclerosis.

The CDR3, from cysteine to phenylalanine, totals 15 residues. The kept DNA is CDR3 alone, 45 bases in frame from the first base. V lost 6 bases and J lost 0 bases, and the count of bases not matched to a germline gene is 8. CDR1 and CDR2, looked up from the germline V gene, are SNHLY and FYNNEI. About this clone: Its antigen is still unknown. Base qualities are missing; no much larger clone stands one base away.

Preparation of the library involved the immunoSEQ multiplex PCR assay. TCRdb retrieved this table from immuneACCESS and kept in-frame rearrangements only. Not all clones are present; in checked studies, unresolved V genes account for under half, and no reason is known for the remainder. Counted in this sample were 20,000 to 25,000 clones; roughly 93% of them appeared once. The top ten clones comprise roughly 6.1% of the sample. This sample comprised CD8+ T cells from peripheral blood mononuclear cells, obtained in the third trimester of pregnancy. The V and J segments used are TRBV2 and TRBJ2-7; TRBD1 lines up with 7 middle nucleotides. The source is a female donor with multiple sclerosis, enrolled in a pregnancy study. CDR3 reads: CASRELTGTSYEQYF. Read as DNA, the sequence is TGTGCCAGCAGAGAATTGACAGGGACCTCCTACGAGCAGTACTTC.